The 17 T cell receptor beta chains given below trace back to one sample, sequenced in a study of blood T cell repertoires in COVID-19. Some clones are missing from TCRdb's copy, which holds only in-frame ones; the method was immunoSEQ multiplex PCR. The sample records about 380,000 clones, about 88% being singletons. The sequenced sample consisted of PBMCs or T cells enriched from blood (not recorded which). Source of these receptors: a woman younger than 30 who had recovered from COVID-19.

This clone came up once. The CDR3 spells CSPRGTDTQYF. The CDR3 DNA follows: TGCAGCCCGCGGGGGACAGATACGCAGTATTTT. The chain recombines TRBV20-1 with TRBJ2-3; TRBD2 aligns across 7 bases. The CDR3 is 11 residues long. Looked up from germline, CDR1 is DFQATT and CDR2 is SNEGSKA (reference sequence).

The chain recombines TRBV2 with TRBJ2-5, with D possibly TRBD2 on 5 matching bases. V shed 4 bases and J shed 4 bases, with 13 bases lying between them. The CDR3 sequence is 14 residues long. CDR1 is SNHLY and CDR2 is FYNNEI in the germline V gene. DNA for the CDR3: TGTGCCAGCAGTGGCCGGGATTGGGCAGAGACCCAGTACTTC. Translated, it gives CASSGRDWAETQYF.

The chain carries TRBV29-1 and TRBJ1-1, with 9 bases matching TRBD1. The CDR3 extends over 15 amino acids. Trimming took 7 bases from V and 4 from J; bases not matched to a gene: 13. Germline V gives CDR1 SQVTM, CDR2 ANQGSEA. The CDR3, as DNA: TGCAGCGCGAAGACCGGGACAGGGAGGGGCACTGAAGCTTTCTTT. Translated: CSAKTGTGRGTEAFF.

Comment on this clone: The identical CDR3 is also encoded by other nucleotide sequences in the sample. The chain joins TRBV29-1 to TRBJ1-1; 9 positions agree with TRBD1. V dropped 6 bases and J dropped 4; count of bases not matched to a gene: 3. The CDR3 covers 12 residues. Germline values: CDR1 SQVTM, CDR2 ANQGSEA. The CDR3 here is CSVAGQGTEAFF. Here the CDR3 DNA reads TGCAGCGTAGCGGGACAGGGCACTGAAGCTTTCTTT. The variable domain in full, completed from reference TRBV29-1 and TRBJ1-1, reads SAVISQKPSRDICQRGTSLTIQCQVDSQVTMMFWYRQQPGQSLTLIATANQGSEATYESGFVIDKFPISRPNLTFSTLTVSNMSPEDSSIYLCSVAGQGTEAFFGQGTRLTVV.

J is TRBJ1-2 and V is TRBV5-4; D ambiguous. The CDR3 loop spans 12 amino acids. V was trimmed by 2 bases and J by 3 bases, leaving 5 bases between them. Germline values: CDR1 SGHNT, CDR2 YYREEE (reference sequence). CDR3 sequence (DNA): TGTGCCAGCAGCTTCCCCGACTATGGCTACACCTTC. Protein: CASSFPDYGYTF.

The CDR3 here is CAISEFRQGHNPYEQYF. In DNA, the CDR3 is TGTGCCATCAGTGAGTTTAGGCAGGGTCACAACCCCTACGAGCAGTACTTC. The chain joins TRBV10-3 to TRBJ2-7; tentatively, D is TRBD1 (5 bases). The V gene's germline CDR1 is ENHRY and CDR2 SYGVKD. This CDR3 has 17 residues. The ends were cut back, 1 base at V and 2 bases at J, with 18 bases in the middle.

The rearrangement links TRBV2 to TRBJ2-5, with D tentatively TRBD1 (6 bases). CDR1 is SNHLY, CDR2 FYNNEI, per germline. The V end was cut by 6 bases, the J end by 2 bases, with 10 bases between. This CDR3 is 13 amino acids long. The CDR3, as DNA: TGTGCCAGCAGGGTGGACAGACAAGAGACCCAGTACTTC. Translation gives CASRVDRQETQYF.

The CDR3 region has the DNA TGTGCCAGCTCACCATCGGGGGACGAGCAGTACTTC. This encodes CASSPSGDEQYF. The J gene is TRBJ2-7, the V gene TRBV18, with D possibly matching TRBD2 (6 bases). The germline V gene encodes CDR1 KGHSH and CDR2 LQKENI. CDR3 size: 12 residues. The V and J ends lost 2 bases and 5 bases respectively, with 7 bases between them.

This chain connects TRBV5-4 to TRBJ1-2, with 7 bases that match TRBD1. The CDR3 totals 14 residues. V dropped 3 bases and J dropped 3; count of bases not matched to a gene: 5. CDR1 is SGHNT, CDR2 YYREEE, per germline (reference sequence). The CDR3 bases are TGTGCCAGCAGCTGGGGGGACAGCCACTATGGCTACACCTTC. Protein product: CASSWGDSHYGYTF.

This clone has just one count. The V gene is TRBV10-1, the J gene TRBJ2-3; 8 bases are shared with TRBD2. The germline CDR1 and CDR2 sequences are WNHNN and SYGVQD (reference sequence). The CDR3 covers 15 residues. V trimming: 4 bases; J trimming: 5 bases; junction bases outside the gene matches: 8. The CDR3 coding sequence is TGCGCCAGCAGTGTGTCGCGGGGGGCTGAAGATACGCAGTATTTT. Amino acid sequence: CASSVSRGAEDTQYF.

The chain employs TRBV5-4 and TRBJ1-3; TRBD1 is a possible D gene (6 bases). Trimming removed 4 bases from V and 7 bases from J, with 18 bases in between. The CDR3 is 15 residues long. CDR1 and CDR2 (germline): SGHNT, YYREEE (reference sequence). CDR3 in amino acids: CASSPGHPGGNTIYF. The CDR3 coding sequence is TGTGCCAGCAGCCCGGGACACCCAGGAGGCAACACCATATATTTT.

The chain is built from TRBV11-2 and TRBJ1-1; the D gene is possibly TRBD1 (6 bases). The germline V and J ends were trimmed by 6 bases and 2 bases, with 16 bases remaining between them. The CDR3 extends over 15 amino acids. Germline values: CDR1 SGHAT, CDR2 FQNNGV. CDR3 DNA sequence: TGTGCCAGCAGGTCCCTCACAGGGAAAAACACTGAAGCTTTCTTT. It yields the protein CASRSLTGKNTEAFF. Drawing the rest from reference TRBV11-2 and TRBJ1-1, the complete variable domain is EAGVAQSPRYKIIEKRQSVAFWCNPISGHATLYWYQQILGQGPKLLIQFQNNGVVDDSQLPKDRFSAERLKGVDSTLKIQPAKLEDSAVYLCASRSLTGKNTEAFFGQGTRLTVV.

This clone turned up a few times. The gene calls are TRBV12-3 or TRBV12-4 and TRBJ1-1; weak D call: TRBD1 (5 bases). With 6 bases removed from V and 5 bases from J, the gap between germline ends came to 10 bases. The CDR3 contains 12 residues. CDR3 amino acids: CASRIGGTEAFF. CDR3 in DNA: TGTGCCAGCAGAATCGGGGGGACTGAAGCTTTCTTT.

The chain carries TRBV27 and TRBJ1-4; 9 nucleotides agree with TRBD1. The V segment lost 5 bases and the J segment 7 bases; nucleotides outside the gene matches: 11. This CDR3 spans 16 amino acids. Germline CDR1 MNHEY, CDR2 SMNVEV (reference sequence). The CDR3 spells CASSREIPGQGEKLFF. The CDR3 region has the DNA TGTGCCAGCAGTCGGGAGATTCCGGGACAGGGTGAAAAACTGTTTTTT. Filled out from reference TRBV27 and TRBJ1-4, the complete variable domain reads EAQVTQNPRYLITVTGKKLTVTCSQNMNHEYMSWYRQDPGLGLRQIYYSMNVEVTDKGDVPEGYKVSRKEKRNFPLILESPSPNQTSLYFCASSREIPGQGEKLFFGSGTQLSVL.

This CDR3 reads CASSSDRNEKLFF. DNA of the CDR3: TGTGCCAGCTCCTCCGACAGGAATGAAAAACTGTTTTTT. The chain is built from TRBV18 and TRBJ1-4; TRBD1 is a possible D gene (6 bases). This CDR3 contains 13 residues. V lost 6 bases and J 5 bases, leaving 10 bases between the germline ends. Germline CDR1 reads KGHSH; CDR2 reads LQKENI.

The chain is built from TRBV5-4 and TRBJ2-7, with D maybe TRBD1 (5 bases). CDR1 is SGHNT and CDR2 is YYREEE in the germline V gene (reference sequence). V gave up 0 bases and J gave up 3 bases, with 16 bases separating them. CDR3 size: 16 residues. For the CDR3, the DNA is TGTGCCAGCAGCTTGGGTGGGGCTTCTCCTTTCTACGAGCAGTACTTC. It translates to CASSLGGASPFYEQYF. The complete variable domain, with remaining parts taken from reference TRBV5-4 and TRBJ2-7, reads ETGVTQSPTHLIKTRGQQVTLRCSSQSGHNTVSWYQQALGQGPQFIFQYYREEENGRGNFPPRFSGLQFPNYSSELNVNALELDDSALYLCASSLGGASPFYEQYFGPGTRLTVT.

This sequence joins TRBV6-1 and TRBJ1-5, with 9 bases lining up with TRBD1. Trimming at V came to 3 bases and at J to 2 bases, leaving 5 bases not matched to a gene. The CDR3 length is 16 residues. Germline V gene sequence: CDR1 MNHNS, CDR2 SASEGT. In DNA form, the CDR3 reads TGTGCCAGCAGTGACCGGGACAGGGTTGGCAATCAGCCCCAGCATTTT. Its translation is CASSDRDRVGNQPQHF.